These T cell receptor beta chains were read from a single sample in a study of T cells in Graves' hyperthyroidism and ophthalmopathy. TCRdb ran MiXCR on the multiplex PCR reads and lists one entry per CDR3 protein. The sample records some 580,000 distinct CDR3 sequences, approximately 16% being singletons. Sequencing was done on a sample of blood. The receptors were gathered from a woman aged 40 to 50 with Graves' ophthalmopathy. The CDR3 runs from the conserved cysteine through the conserved F or W. The D gene is left open where the match is weak. The size of a clone is reported for some rows only, either as once, few or many, or as a class for expanded clones.

>12|-|many|TRBJ2-3|TRBV29-1
CSVVGSTDTQYF
TGCAGCGTTGTTGGGAGCACAGATACGCAGTATTTT
>13|-|few|TRBJ2-1|TRBV6-5
CASSYGINNEQFF
TGTGCCAGCAGTTACGGAATTAACAATGAGCAGTTCTTC
>14|TRBD1|few|TRBJ1-3|TRBV6-1
CASSWTGGGNTIYF
TGTGCCAGCAGCTGGACAGGGGGTGGAAACACCATATATTTT
>17|-|once|TRBJ2-1|TRBV3-1
CASSNHRDGSSYNEQFF
TGTGCCAGCAGCAACCACCGGGACGGGAGCTCCTACAATGAGCAGTTCTTC
>16|TRBD2|many|TRBJ2-5|TRBV2
CASSLGRAGGALWKYF
TGTGCCAGCAGTCTTGGGAGGGCGGGAGGTGCCTTGTGGAAGTACTTC
>15|-|many|TRBJ1-6|TRBV9
CASSVELGDGSPLHF
TGTGCCAGCAGCGTAGAGCTAGGGGATGGTTCACCCCTCCACTTT
>15|TRBD1|many|TRBJ2-7|TRBV20-1
CSARYPGQGANEQYF
TGCAGTGCTAGATACCCGGGACAGGGGGCGAACGAGCAGTACTTC
>16|TRBD2|many|TRBJ2-3|TRBV12-3/TRBV12-4
CASSTRLASITDTQYF
TGTGCCAGCAGTACCAGACTAGCGTCGATCACAGATACGCAGTATTTT
>11|-|-|TRBJ2-1|TRBV7-9
CASSFEGEQFF
TGTGCCAGCAGCTTTGAGGGTGAGCAGTTCTTC
>13|-|many|TRBJ2-7|TRBV20-1
CSARDNWAYEQYF
TGCAGTGCTAGAGACAACTGGGCCTACGAGCAGTACTTC
>13|-|-|TRBJ2-7|TRBV29-1
CSVASEPKGEQYF
TGCAGCGTCGCCAGTGAGCCAAAGGGCGAGCAGTACTTC
>15|-|-|TRBJ1-5|TRBV2
CASALSELSNQPQHF
TGTGCCAGCGCTTTATCTGAACTTAGCAATCAGCCCCAGCATTTT
>13|TRBD1|many|TRBJ1-1|TRBV3-1
CASRQGAMTEAFF
TGTGCCAGCAGACAGGGGGCGATGACTGAAGCTTTCTTT
>12|-|few|TRBJ1-4|TRBV29-1
CSVEVSTGKLFF
TGCAGCGTTGAAGTGTCTACAGGGAAACTGTTTTTT
>20|-|few|TRBJ1-6|TRBV6-5
CASSYYRPGHGAPGGSPLHF
TGTGCCAGCAGTTACTACAGACCGGGACACGGGGCCCCGGGCGGTTCACCCCTCCACTTT
>14|TRBD2|-|TRBJ2-1|TRBV3-1
CASSQVGGAGKQFF
TGTGCCAGCAGCCAAGTCGGGGGGGCTGGCAAGCAGTTCTTC
>15|TRBD1|-|TRBJ2-1|TRBV18
CASSPGTGSSNEQFF
TGTGCCAGCTCACCCGGGACAGGGTCATCCAATGAGCAGTTCTTC
>14|-|-|TRBJ2-7|TRBV2
CASQETGLSYEQYF
TGTGCCAGCCAGGAGACAGGTCTATCCTACGAGCAGTACTTC
>14|-|many|TRBJ2-1|TRBV19
CASSRRTGKDEQFF
TGTGCCAGTAGTCGCCGCACGGGGAAGGATGAGCAGTTCTTC
>14|-|many|TRBJ2-3|TRBV2
CASLRRAVSDTQYF
TGTGCCAGCCTGAGGAGGGCGGTTTCAGATACGCAGTATTTT
>15|-|few|TRBJ1-6|TRBV25-1
CASSPRELINSPLHF
TGTGCCAGCTCCCCTAGGGAGCTTATTAATTCACCCCTCCACTTT
>13|-|few|TRBJ1-1|TRBV6-1
CASSGHENTEAFF
TGTGCCAGCAGCGGACATGAGAACACTGAAGCTTTCTTT
>18|-|-|TRBJ2-1|TRBV4-1
CASSQVQGGNQDRNEQFF
TGCGCCAGCAGCCAAGTCCAGGGGGGCAATCAGGATCGCAATGAGCAGTTCTTC
>15|TRBD1|few|TRBJ1-2|TRBV12-3/TRBV12-4
CASSPTAGTAHGYTF
TGTGCCAGCAGTCCTACAGCCGGGACAGCTCATGGCTACACCTTC
>15|-|-|TRBJ2-7|TRBV19
CASSPLRGSSYEQYF
TGTGCCAGTAGTCCTTTGAGGGGGTCATCCTACGAGCAGTACTTC
>14|-|many|TRBJ2-1|TRBV30
CAWKRMSSYNEQFF
TGTGCCTGGAAACGTATGAGCTCCTACAATGAGCAGTTCTTC
>11|-|many|TRBJ1-1|TRBV20-1
CKAGGGTEAFF
TGCAAAGCGGGGGGCGGCACTGAAGCTTTCTTT
>18|TRBD2|many|TRBJ2-1|TRBV5-1
CASSFGAPGLAGRNEQFF
TGCGCCAGCAGCTTTGGAGCTCCGGGACTAGCGGGCCGCAATGAGCAGTTCTTC
>12|TRBD1|many|TRBJ1-5|TRBV20-1
CSARTGSQPQHF
TGCAGTGCTCGGACAGGGAGTCAGCCCCAGCATTTT
>15|TRBD1|-|TRBJ1-6|TRBV7-3
CASSFRDRANSPLHF
TGTGCCAGCAGCTTTAGGGACAGGGCTAATTCACCCCTCCACTTT
>14|TRBD1|many|TRBJ2-1|TRBV28
CASNWAGGPNEQFF
TGTGCCAGCAATTGGGCAGGGGGCCCCAATGAGCAGTTCTTC
>14|TRBD1|many|TRBJ1-5|TRBV2
CASRLRTGNQPQHF
TGTGCCAGCAGACTAAGGACAGGTAATCAGCCCCAGCATTTT
>13|-|many|TRBJ2-1|TRBV18
CASSPYVTDEQFF
TGTGCCAGCTCACCATACGTAACGGATGAGCAGTTCTTC
>14|-|few|TRBJ2-7|TRBV25-1
CASSLKATSYEQYF
TGTGCCAGCAGTCTGAAAGCTACTTCCTACGAGCAGTACTTC
>14|-|many|TRBJ2-1|TRBV27
CASSLRQVNNEQFF
TGTGCCAGCAGTTTACGACAGGTAAACAATGAGCAGTTCTTC
>14|-|many|TRBJ2-7|TRBV5-1
CASSLGGAPYEQYF
TGCGCCAGCAGCTTGGGGGGGGCTCCCTACGAGCAGTACTTC
>16|-|few|TRBJ1-4|TRBV6-5
CASSYSFRSKHEKLFF
TGTGCCAGCAGTTACTCTTTCCGAAGTAAACACGAAAAACTGTTTTTT
>15|TRBD1|-|TRBJ2-5|TRBV7-9
CASSLRTGRRETQYF
TGTGCCAGCAGCTTACGGACAGGGAGGAGAGAGACCCAGTACTTC
>12|-|-|TRBJ1-3|TRBV28
CASSLKRNTIYF
TGTGCCAGCAGTTTAAAACGAAACACCATATATTTT
>15|TRBD1|many|TRBJ2-1|TRBV11-1
CASSSRDRQDNEQFF
TGTGCCAGCAGCTCCCGGGACAGGCAAGACAATGAGCAGTTCTTC